The subject of this entry is one T cell receptor beta chain. CDR3 size: 15 residues. The V gene lost 7 bases and the J gene lost 5 bases, with 21 bases spanning the gap. The germline V gene has CDR1 KGHSH and CDR2 LQKENI. MiXCR, run by TCRdb on the RT-PCR reads, gives a single entry per CDR3 protein. The repertoire has about 680,000 distinct CDR3 sequences, 12% to 15% of them found once; the top ten carry 3.6%. The clonotype comes from a female donor in good health, serving as a healthy control. Sequenced material: memory CD4+ T cells from blood. This chain joins TRBV18 and TRBJ2-7, with TRBD1 as a possible D gene (5 bases). The CDR3 loop reads CASLPNPGYTHEQYF. CDR3 nucleotide sequence: TGTGCCAGCTTGCCTAACCCAGGGTATACCCACGAGCAGTACTTC. The whole variable domain, filled in from reference TRBV18 and TRBJ2-7, reads NAGVMQNPRHLVRRRGQEARLRCSPMKGHSHVYWYRQLPEEGLKFMVYLQKENIIDESGMPKERFSAEFPKEGPSILRIQQVVRGDSAAYFCASLPNPGYTHEQYFGPGTRLTVT.